This T cell receptor beta chain originates from a study of blood T cell repertoires in COVID-19. Background on the study: PBMCs, B-cell-depleted T cells, or T cells provided the cDNA or gDNA that made up the material.

Trimming took 8 bases from V and 2 from J, leaving 10 bases between them. CDR3 size: 13 residues. Germline V CDR1 and CDR2: MNHEY, SVGAGI. In the authors' methods: Reference gene primers were amplified, and this amplification served to estimate nucleated cell counts. Generated by immunoSEQ multiplex PCR, the TCRdb table keeps only in-frame clones and is missing some. V, J and clone size are taken as reported in that table, and D and trimming were inferred from the DNA itself. In the table there are fewer than 350,000 clones, 90% of which are singletons. Participant-given clinical history determined each cohort assignment.

The rearrangement uses TRBV6-5 and TRBJ1-3; tentatively, D is TRBD1 (5 bases). The receptor comes from a woman aged 18-35 years with acute COVID-19. The sample comprised PBMCs or T cells enriched from blood (not recorded which). The CDR3 is CASRRGAGNTIYF. CDR3 bases: TGTGCCAGCCGCCGGGGGGCTGGAAACACCATATATTTT.